The sequence of this TCR beta chain was determined in a study of T cell repertoires in cytomegalovirus infection. Overall study: Recently identified HLA-C-restricted and well-studied HLA-B-restricted CMV epitopes were used. Through public TCR beta signatures, both CMV infection and matching HLA type were indicated. General study results and limits: There were HLA-C-restricted CMV-specific TCR beta clonotypes dominating the ex vivo response. Based on cumulative public TCR beta family frequency, carriers of CMV plus the relevant HLA were identified.

The V and J ends lost 2 bases and 4 bases respectively, with 11 bases between them. The germline V gene encodes CDR1 SGHVS and CDR2 FQNEAQ. The CDR3 loop spans 15 amino acids. TCRdb reprocessed the reads with MiXCR, giving one entry per CDR3 protein. The data show around 500,000 distinct CDR3 sequences, 42% seen once. This clonotype has only a few counts. Its matching antigen is unknown. Sequencing used cultured PBMCs, obtained from culture after CMV antigen stimulation. The chain is built from TRBV7-8 and TRBJ2-2; perhaps D is TRBD1 or TRBD2 (5 bases each). The clonotype was recovered from a human donor in good health (CMV status not recorded). Some clones in this sample may be carry-over from other donors' samples. The CDR3: CASSLRAGGTGELFF. CDR3 DNA sequence: TGTGCCAGCAGCTTACGGGCTGGGGGCACCGGGGAGCTGTTTTTT.